These 4 T cell receptor beta chains were sequenced from one sample in a study of blood T cell repertoires in COVID-19. Produced via immunoSEQ multiplex PCR; TCRdb's table is partial and in-frame only. The data show 220,000 or so clones, roughly 79% seen once. Sequenced: peripheral blood. All receptors come from a woman aged 80 or over with acute or convalescent COVID-19.

V and J are TRBV6-5 and TRBJ2-1, with a tentative D call TRBD2 (5 bases). Germline V gives CDR1 MNHEY, CDR2 SVGAGI. This CDR3 region has 13 residues. V gave up 5 bases and J gave up 10 bases, with 15 bases separating them. The CDR3 DNA sequence: TGTGCCAGCAGTCTACGAGGGTGGACGGAGCAGTTCTTC. This gives the protein CASSLRGWTEQFF.

The chain couples TRBV9 to TRBJ2-1, with a possible D match to TRBD2 (6 bases). From germline, CDR1 is SGDLS and CDR2 YYNGEE. V was trimmed by 0 bases and J by 1 base, leaving 11 bases between them. The CDR3 is 16 residues long. The CDR3 spells CASSVVGRGSYNEQFF. For the CDR3, the DNA is TGTGCCAGCAGCGTAGTGGGTCGGGGGTCCTACAATGAGCAGTTCTTC.

This chain uses TRBV10-3 with TRBJ2-1; 9 nucleotides agree with TRBD2. V lost 2 bases, J lost 9 bases, and 8 bases stayed unmatched. The germline gives CDR1 ENHRY, CDR2 SYGVKD. This CDR3 region has 15 residues. Here the CDR3 reads CAISEASGVLSEQFF. CDR3 nucleotides: TGTGCCATCAGTGAGGCTAGCGGGGTTTTAAGTGAGCAGTTCTTC.

The rearrangement uses TRBV7-8 and TRBJ1-5; a possible D gene is TRBD1 (6 bases). V gave up 5 bases and J gave up 3 bases, with 14 bases separating them. This CDR3 has 15 residues. The V gene's germline CDR1 is SGHVS and CDR2 FQNEAQ. The CDR3 is CASSLIDRSNQPQHF. The CDR3 coding sequence is TGTGCCAGCAGCCTAATAGACAGGTCCAATCAGCCCCAGCATTTT.